These T cell receptor beta chains were read from a single sample in a study of CD8 T cells in Susac syndrome. TCRdb independently ran MiXCR on the immunoSEQ multiplex PCR reads; one entry per CDR3 protein. The data hold 150,000 to 200,000 distinct CDR3 sequences, with roughly 92% observed a single time. The sample comprised CD4+ T cells from PBMCs. These receptor sequences come from a human donor in good health. The CDR3 runs from the conserved cysteine through the conserved F or W. A D gene is named only where the DNA matches it firmly. Clone size is given for some rows only: seen once, a few or many times, or a class if the clone is expanded.

j_call,d_call,v_call,cdr3_length,clone_size,cdr3_nt,cdr3_aa
TRBJ2-7,-,TRBV6-5,16,once,TGTGCCAGCAGTTATCGGCCCCTCGTAGGGTCCTACGAGCAGTACTTC,CASSYRPLVGSYEQYF
TRBJ2-1,TRBD2,TRBV7-3,16,-,TGTGCCAGCAGCCAAGCTGGCGGGGGGTGGTACAATGAGCAGTTCTTC,CASSQAGGGWYNEQFF
TRBJ2-2,TRBD1,TRBV28,13,-,TGTGCCAGCAGTGACAGGGGCCCCGGGGAGCTGTTTTTT,CASSDRGPGELFF
TRBJ2-3,TRBD2,TRBV19,16,-,TGTGCCAGTAGTATCGGAGCGGGGCACGGGGCAGATACGCAGTATTTT,CASSIGAGHGADTQYF
TRBJ2-5,TRBD2,TRBV6-2/TRBV6-3,16,-,TGTGCCAGCAGATTTACTAGCGGGGGCCTGGGGGAGACCCAGTACTTC,CASRFTSGGLGETQYF
TRBJ1-5,-,TRBV30,13,once,TGTGCCTGGAGTCAAACATACAATCAGCCCCAGCATTTT,CAWSQTYNQPQHF
TRBJ1-6,-,TRBV20-1,16,-,TGCAGTGCGGCACGGGTCTTATCGTGGACAAATTCACCCCTCCACTTT,CSAARVLSWTNSPLHF
TRBJ2-7,-,TRBV29-1,12,-,TGCAGCGTTGAAATTTCCGGGTACGAGCAGTACTTC,CSVEISGYEQYF
TRBJ2-1,TRBD2,TRBV20-1,16,-,TGCAGTGCTAGAGATCTGTTAGCGGGGACCTACAATGAGCAGTTCTTC,CSARDLLAGTYNEQFF
TRBJ1-6,-,TRBV6-6,11,-,TGTGCCAGCAGGGGTAATTCACCCCTCCACTTT,CASRGNSPLHF
TRBJ1-2,-,TRBV12-3/TRBV12-4,13,-,TGTGCCAGCAGCTATGACCGGGGGGATGGCTACACCTTC,CASSYDRGDGYTF
TRBJ1-2,-,TRBV7-2,15,-,TGTGCCAGCCCCCCCGAGGGGGGCCCTTACTATGGCTACACCTTC,CASPPEGGPYYGYTF
TRBJ1-5,-,TRBV28,14,-,TGTGCCAGCAGTTCCGAGGGGGTCAATCAGCCCCAGCATTTT,CASSSEGVNQPQHF
TRBJ1-4,TRBD1,TRBV29-1,12,-,TGCAGCGCTGGGGGACAGGGCGGAAAACTGTTTTTT,CSAGGQGGKLFF
TRBJ1-1,-,TRBV29-1,12,-,TGCAGCGCTTCGGGACAGAACACTGAAGCTTTCTTT,CSASGQNTEAFF